This TCR beta chain originates from a study of vaccination and CD4 T cells after COVID-19. General observations from the study: Only relatively few convalescent patients were studied, and early post-infection timepoints were not analyzed.

Concerning this clonotype: The target antigen is unknown.

Regarding treatment: roughly 10-day PBMC culture with coronavirus spike peptide pools or control peptides (ViraFEST assay). The Oncomine TCR Beta short-read assay was what sequenced the DNA obtained from cultured CD4+ T cells. From CD4+ T cells that had been cultured, genomic DNA was extracted. TCRdb re-called the PCR reads through MiXCR, storing one row per CDR3 protein. The data hold fewer than 15,000 distinct CDR3 sequences, with approximately 46% observed a single time. Germline CDR1 and CDR2: SGHTA and FQGNSA. With 5 bases clipped from V and 7 bases from J, the junction kept 9 bases outside the gene matches. This CDR3 region has 14 residues.

Sequenced material: CD4+ T cells from blood, cultured in vitro, taken after SARS-CoV-2 vaccination. The rearrangement uses TRBV7-2 and TRBJ2-7; 9 nucleotides align to TRBD2. The sequence was collected from a human donor who had recovered from COVID-19. In DNA form, the CDR3 reads TGTGCCAGCAGCCGTCGTCCTCTAGCGGGGGAGCAGTACTTC. This encodes CASSRRPLAGEQYF.